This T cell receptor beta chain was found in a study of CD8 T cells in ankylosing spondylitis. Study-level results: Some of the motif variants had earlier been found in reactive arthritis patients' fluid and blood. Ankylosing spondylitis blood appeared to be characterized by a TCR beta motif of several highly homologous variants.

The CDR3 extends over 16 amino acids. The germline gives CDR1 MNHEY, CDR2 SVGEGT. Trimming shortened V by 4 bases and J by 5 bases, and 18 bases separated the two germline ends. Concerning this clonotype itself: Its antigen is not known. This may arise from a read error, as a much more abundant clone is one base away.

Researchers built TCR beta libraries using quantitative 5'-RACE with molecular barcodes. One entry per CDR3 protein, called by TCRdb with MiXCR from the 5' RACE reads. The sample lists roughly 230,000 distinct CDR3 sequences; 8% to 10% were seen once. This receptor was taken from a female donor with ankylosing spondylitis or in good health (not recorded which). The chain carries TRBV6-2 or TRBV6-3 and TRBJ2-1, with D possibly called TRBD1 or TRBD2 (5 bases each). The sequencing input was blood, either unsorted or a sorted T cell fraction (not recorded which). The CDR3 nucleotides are TGTGCCAGCAGTTCACCTCGGGGCGAGTCCCACAATGAGCAGTTCTTC. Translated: CASSSPRGESHNEQFF.